These 7 T cell receptor beta chains were sequenced from one sample in a study of identical twins. TCRdb analysed the 5' RACE reads with MiXCR anew, one entry per CDR3 protein. The table records roughly 490,000 distinct CDR3 sequences, 14% of them present only once. The same data also contributed to another study, on yellow fever vaccine responses in identical twins.

Sequenced sample: CD4+ T cells sorted from blood. All receptors derive from a woman aged 18-29 years in good health.

This clonotype has only a few counts. The CDR3 loop is CASSQKKRRVEQFF. CDR3 nucleotide sequence: TGTGCCAGCAGCCAGAAGAAAAGGCGGGTTGAGCAGTTCTTC. The genes are TRBV3-1 and TRBJ2-1; the D gene is possibly TRBD2 (5 bases). From germline, CDR1 is LGHDT and CDR2 YNNKEL (reference sequence). The CDR3 is 14 amino acids. V shed 3 bases and J shed 9 bases, with 15 bases lying between them.

This clonotype came up many times. CDR3 region: CSVAYGAREETQYF. As DNA, the CDR3 is TGCAGCGTTGCCTATGGGGCTCGCGAGGAGACCCAGTACTTC. The chain combines TRBV29-1 with TRBJ2-5, with a possible D match to TRBD1 (5 bases). Looked up from germline, CDR1 is SQVTM and CDR2 is ANQGSEA. The CDR3 runs to 14 residues. Trimming left V 4 bases short and J 5 bases short, with 17 bases between.

This sequence joins TRBV9 and TRBJ2-1, with 10 bases identical to TRBD2. Germline V gene lookup returns CDR1 SGDLS and CDR2 YYNGEE. This CDR3 is 15 amino acids long. V shed 4 bases and J 7 bases; nucleotides not matched to a gene: 8. CDR3 residues: CASSRRISGGNEQFF. In DNA form, the CDR3 reads TGTGCCAGCAGCCGTAGGATTAGCGGGGGGAATGAGCAGTTCTTC.

In DNA form, the CDR3 reads TGCAGTCCCCTAGCGGGAGTGGAGACCCAGTACTTC. It codes for CSPLAGVETQYF. The chain links TRBV20-1 to TRBJ2-5; 10 nucleotides align to TRBD2. Germline lookup yields CDR1 DFQATT and CDR2 SNEGSKA (reference sequence). This CDR3 comprises 12 residues. The ends lost 8 bases at V and 5 bases at J; junction bases unmatched: 5.

The chain uses TRBV7-9 and TRBJ1-3; D gene ambiguous. V was pared by 5 bases and J by 6 bases, with 5 bases between. CDR1 and CDR2 (germline): SEHNR, FQNEAQ (reference sequence). The CDR3 length is 11 residues. The CDR3 loop is CASSTKNTIYF. In DNA, the CDR3 is TGTGCCAGCAGCACCAAAAACACCATATATTTT. Combining the CDR3 with reference TRBV7-9 and TRBJ1-3 gives the whole variable domain DTGVSQNPRHKITKRGQNVTFRCDPISEHNRLYWYRQTLGQGPEFLTYFQNEAQLEKSRLLSDRFSAERPKGSFSTLEIQRTEQGDSAMYLCASSTKNTIYFGEGSWLTVV.

The chain is built from TRBV29-1 and TRBJ2-1; tentative D call: TRBD2 (6 bases). The CDR3 extends over 13 amino acids. V gave up 6 bases and J gave up 5 bases, with 14 bases separating them. Germline V gives CDR1 SQVTM, CDR2 ANQGSEA. CDR3 DNA: TGCAGCGTCGTTGCAAGCGGGCACAATGAGCAGTTCTTC. Translating it yields CSVVASGHNEQFF.

This clonotype was recorded many times. V gene TRBV5-5 combines with J gene TRBJ2-2; D is ambiguous. V was trimmed by 4 bases and J by 3 bases, leaving 7 bases between them. The germline V gene encodes CDR1 SGHKS and CDR2 YYEKEE (reference sequence). The CDR3 is made up of 13 amino acids. The CDR3 here is CASSAKDTGELFF. The CDR3 bases are TGTGCCAGCAGCGCGAAAGACACCGGGGAGCTGTTTTTT. The variable domain in full, with the rest retrieved from reference TRBV5-5 and TRBJ2-2, is DAGVTQSPTHLIKTRGQQVTLRCSPISGHKSVSWYQQVLGQGPQFIFQYYEKEERGRGNFPDRFSARQFPNYSSELNVNALLLGDSALYLCASSAKDTGELFFGEGSRLTVL.